The clone carrying this TCR beta chain appeared many times. Its specificity is unknown. TCRdb re-called the PCR reads via MiXCR. The repertoire consists of approximately 13,000 clones, with 9% to 13% occurring once and the leading ten covering approximately 32%. This sample stems from a study of metastatic and nonmetastatic thyroid tumors. Thyroid surgery took place with no prior treatment in any patient. Germline V gives CDR1 ENHRY, CDR2 SYGVKD. The CDR3 extends over 14 amino acids. The germline V and J ends were trimmed by 6 bases and 1 base, with 9 bases remaining between them. Study-wide results and limits: The reported finding was significantly higher TCR beta diversity in malignant thyroid tumors relative to benign nodules, in blood and tumor.

The V and J genes are TRBV10-3 and TRBJ2-2, with a weak D call TRBD1 (6 bases). The sequenced sample consisted of blood. The clonotype originates from a female donor with papillary thyroid cancer or a benign thyroid nodule (not recorded which). Some clones in this sample may be carry-over from other donors' samples. The CDR3 nucleotides read TGTGCCATCAGCCAGGGACAGAACACCGGGGAGCTGTTTTTT. Translation gives CAISQGQNTGELFF.